This T cell receptor (beta chain) was recorded in a study of cytomegalovirus exposure and HLA in healthy donors. In the study overall: Approximately 80 million unique TCRs from HLA-typed donors were held in an early data release.

This CDR3 is 15 amino acids long. CDR1 MNHEY and CDR2 SMNVEV come from the germline V gene (reference sequence). V lost 2 bases and J 2 bases, leaving 10 bases between the germline ends. PCR amplification relied on 60 Vbeta primers (plus 13 Jbeta primers). Methods used by the authors: Per a later analysis, the number of unique TCR beta chains was 75 million to 90 million, of which roughly 11 million were shared. Sequencing used immunoSEQ multiplex PCR; TCRdb keeps in-frame clones, though not all of them. That table supplies the V and J calls and clone size; D and trimming were determined from the DNA. The table has 100,000 to 150,000 clones, around 75% seen once.

This TCR came from a woman in her fifties or sixties in good health and CMV-seronegative. The sequencing input was PBMCs. The chain has TRBV27 and TRBJ1-3, with D tentatively TRBD1 (6 bases). The CDR3 loop is CASSLKQGTGNTIYF. Written as DNA, the CDR3 is TGTGCCAGCAGTTTAAAGCAGGGGACTGGAAACACCATATATTTT.